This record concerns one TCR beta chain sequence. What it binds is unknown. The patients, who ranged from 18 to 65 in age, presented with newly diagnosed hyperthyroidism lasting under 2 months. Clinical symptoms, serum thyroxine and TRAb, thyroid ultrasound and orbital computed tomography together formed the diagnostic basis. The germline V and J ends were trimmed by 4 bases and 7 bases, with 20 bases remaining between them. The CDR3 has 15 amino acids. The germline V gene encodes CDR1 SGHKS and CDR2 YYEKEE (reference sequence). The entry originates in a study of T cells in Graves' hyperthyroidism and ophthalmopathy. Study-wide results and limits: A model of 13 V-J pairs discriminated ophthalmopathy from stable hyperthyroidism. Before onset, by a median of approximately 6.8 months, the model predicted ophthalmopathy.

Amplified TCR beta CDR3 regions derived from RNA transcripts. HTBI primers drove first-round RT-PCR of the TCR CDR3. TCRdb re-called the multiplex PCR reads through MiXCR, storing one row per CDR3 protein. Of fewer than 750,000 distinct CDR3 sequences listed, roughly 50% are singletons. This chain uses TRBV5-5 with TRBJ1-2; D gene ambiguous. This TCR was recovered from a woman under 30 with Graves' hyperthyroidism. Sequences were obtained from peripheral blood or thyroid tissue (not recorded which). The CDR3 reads CASSIFGNSPGGYTF. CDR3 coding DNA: TGTGCCAGCAGCATCTTCGGGAATTCACCGGGTGGCTACACCTTC.